These 21 T cell receptor beta chains share one sample of origin, sequenced in a study of somatic mutations in cytotoxic T cells in rheumatoid arthritis. Some clones are missing from TCRdb's copy, which holds only in-frame ones; the method was immunoSEQ multiplex PCR. This sample yields 9,000 to 15,000 clones, of which approximately 74% are seen a single time; 9% to 10% belongs to the top ten. Sequenced material: CD8+ T cells sorted from blood. The receptors shown here come from a man between 65 and 85 years old in good health.

The V and J genes are TRBV7-8 and TRBJ2-5; 7 bases agree with TRBD1. The CDR3 has 12 amino acids. Germline loops: CDR1 SGHVS, CDR2 FQNEAQ. Trimming cost V 5 bases and J 11 bases; bases outside gene matches: 8. CDR3: CASSPGTVEQYF. As DNA, the CDR3 is TGTGCCAGCAGCCCCGGGACAGTTGAGCAGTACTTC.

This chain uses TRBV12-5 with TRBJ2-6; D may be TRBD1 (5 bases). The CDR3 runs 17 residues. V was clipped by 5 bases and J by 5 bases, with 19 bases between them. Germline-derived CDR1 and CDR2 are LGHNT and FRNRAP. The CDR3 loop is CASGLFKGQSRANVLTF. CDR3 coding DNA: TGTGCTAGTGGTCTCTTTAAAGGACAAAGTCGGGCCAACGTCCTGACTTTC. Looking up the rest from reference TRBV12-5 and TRBJ2-6 gives the full variable domain: DARVTQTPRHKVTEMGQEVTMRCQPILGHNTVFWYRQTMMQGLELLAYFRNRAPLDDSGMPKDRFSAEMPDATLATLKIQPSEPRDSAVYFCASGLFKGQSRANVLTFGAGSRLTVL.

This sequence joins TRBV27 and TRBJ2-1, with 7 bases lining up with TRBD1. The CDR3 runs 15 residues. Losses at the gene ends were 3 bases for V and 5 bases for J; bases not matched to a gene: 7. The germline CDR1 and CDR2 sequences are MNHEY and SMNVEV (reference sequence). Here the CDR3 DNA reads TGTGCCAGCAGTTTCACAGGGGAATATCACAATGAGCAGTTCTTC. Translated: CASSFTGEYHNEQFF.

In its sample, this clone was seen a few times. V is TRBV2 and J is TRBJ2-7, with 7 bases identical to TRBD1. Germline V gene data show CDR1 as SNHLY and CDR2 as FYNNEI. J was trimmed by 3 bases and V by 4 bases; bases with no gene match: 6. The CDR3 runs to 14 residues. The CDR3 bases are TGTGCCAGCAGTGTCCGGGACAGCCACTACGAGCAGTACTTC. Translated, it gives CASSVRDSHYEQYF.

The CDR3 loop is CASSLGHNQPQHF. CDR3 DNA: TGTGCCAGCAGTTTAGGCCACAATCAGCCCCAGCATTTT. The V gene is TRBV27, the J gene TRBJ1-5, with D uncertain. Germline V gene data show CDR1 as MNHEY and CDR2 as SMNVEV (reference sequence). V shed 2 bases and J shed 3 bases, with 5 bases lying between them. The CDR3 contains 13 residues.

This clone has only a few counts. The rearrangement links TRBV9 to TRBJ2-3, with 7 bases identical to TRBD2. Per the germline V gene, CDR1 is SGDLS and CDR2 is YYNGEE. CDR3 length: 14 amino acids. Trimming cost V 2 bases and J 3 bases; bases outside gene matches: 3. CDR3 region: CASSVGLETDTQYF. In DNA form, the CDR3 reads TGTGCCAGCAGCGTTGGACTAGAAACAGATACGCAGTATTTT.

The CDR3 sequence is CASSPRWGELFF. The CDR3, as DNA: TGTGCCAGCAGCCCAAGATGGGGGGAGCTGTTTTTT. The chain couples TRBV5-4 to TRBJ2-2, with D hard to call. V lost 4 bases and J 8 bases, leaving 9 bases between the germline ends. The CDR3 sequence is 12 residues long. The germline V gene encodes CDR1 SGHNT and CDR2 YYREEE (reference sequence).

This clone is classed as medium-sized. The chain uses TRBV28 and TRBJ2-7, with unresolved D. The germline CDR1 and CDR2 sequences are MDHEN and SYDVKM. V lost 5 bases, J lost 0 bases, and 17 bases lay in between. The CDR3 has 16 amino acids. This CDR3 reads CASSPRIAASSYEQYF. The CDR3, as DNA: TGTGCCAGCAGTCCTCGGATTGCCGCTAGCTCCTACGAGCAGTACTTC.

This clone has a handful of counts. The chain links TRBV20-1 to TRBJ1-1; unclear D gene. The CDR3 extends over 10 amino acids. Germline V CDR1 and CDR2: DFQATT, SNEGSKA (reference sequence). The germline V and J ends were trimmed by 2 bases and 2 bases, with 0 bases remaining between them. In DNA form, the CDR3 reads TGCAGTGCTAGAAACACTGAAGCTTTCTTT. Amino acids: CSARNTEAFF.

Here the CDR3 reads CASSFGTSGSMTDTQYF. CDR3 DNA: TGTGCCAGCAGCTTCGGGACTAGCGGGAGTATGACAGATACGCAGTATTTT. J is TRBJ2-3 and V is TRBV5-4; 14 nucleotides agree with TRBD2. Germline lookup yields CDR1 SGHNT and CDR2 YYREEE (reference sequence). The CDR3 is 17 amino acids. The V gene end was trimmed by 2 bases and the J gene end by 3 bases; junction bases not matched to a gene: 5.

The V call is TRBV19, the J call TRBJ2-7, with 12 bases matching TRBD1. The CDR3 runs to 14 residues. Germline V gives CDR1 LNHDA, CDR2 SQIVND (reference sequence). J gave up 4 bases and V 7 bases, and 5 bases lay outside the gene matches. The CDR3 DNA sequence: TGTGCCAGTACCCCGGGACAGGGGGCTTACGAGCAGTACTTC. It yields the protein CASTPGQGAYEQYF.

This chain links TRBV28 with TRBJ2-1; possible D gene TRBD2, 7 bases. The V and J ends lost 3 bases and 8 bases respectively, with 11 bases between them. CDR1 is MDHEN, CDR2 SYDVKM, per germline. This CDR3 has 13 residues. The CDR3 region is CASSLGGLDEQFF. The CDR3 nucleotides are TGTGCCAGCAGTTTGGGGGGGCTGGATGAGCAGTTCTTC.

The genes are TRBV5-8 and TRBJ2-1, with TRBD1 identical over 7 bases. This CDR3 is 15 amino acids long. Germline V gives CDR1 SGHTS, CDR2 YDEGEE. Germline trimming cut 2 bases from V and 3 bases from J; bases unmatched to any gene: 5. CDR3: CASSFGAGGYNEQFF. CDR3 nucleotides: TGTGCCAGCAGCTTCGGGGCAGGGGGCTACAATGAGCAGTTCTTC.

The chain is built from TRBV5-5 and TRBJ1-4, with no clear D. The V end was cut by 7 bases, the J end by 8 bases, with 21 bases between. The germline V gene encodes CDR1 SGHKS and CDR2 YYEKEE (reference sequence). The CDR3 extends over 15 amino acids. The CDR3 DNA reads TGTGCCAGCCATGGGAGTTCCCAAGATACCGAAAAACTGTTTTTT. Its protein product is CASHGSSQDTEKLFF.

V is TRBV27 and J is TRBJ2-3, with no clear D. Germline lookup yields CDR1 MNHEY and CDR2 SMNVEV (reference sequence). The CDR3 totals 10 residues. The germline V and J ends were trimmed by 6 bases and 5 bases, with 3 bases remaining between them. The CDR3: CASSGDTQYF. In DNA, the CDR3 is TGTGCCAGCAGCGGAGATACGCAGTATTTT.

The rearrangement joins TRBV5-8 to TRBJ1-3; D call uncertain. This CDR3 has 15 amino acids. CDR1 and CDR2 from the germline V gene are SGHTS and YDEGEE. V was clipped by 1 base and J by 4 bases, with 12 bases between them. The CDR3 bases are TGTGCCAGCAGCTTGTGGACGAGCTCAGGAAACACCATATATTTT. Residues: CASSLWTSSGNTIYF.

J is TRBJ2-3 and V is TRBV27; TRBD1 matches at 9 bases. Germline loops: CDR1 MNHEY, CDR2 SMNVEV (reference sequence). The V segment lost 5 bases and the J segment 3 bases; nucleotides outside the gene matches: 9. CDR3 length: 16 residues. CDR3 sequence (DNA): TGTGCCAGCAGTGTGCCACGACAGGGGGGGACAGATACGCAGTATTTT. Translation: CASSVPRQGGTDTQYF.

The V and J genes are TRBV19 and TRBJ2-3; 8 positions match TRBD1. CDR3 length: 14 amino acids. V was pared by 4 bases and J by 4 bases, with 4 bases of the junction left unmatched. CDR1 is LNHDA and CDR2 is SQIVND in the germline V gene (reference sequence). The CDR3: CASSKDRDPDTQYF. As DNA, the CDR3 is TGTGCCAGTAGTAAGGACAGGGATCCAGATACGCAGTATTTT. Together with reference TRBV19 and TRBJ2-3, the CDR3 gives the full variable domain: DGGITQSPKYLFRKEGQNVTLSCEQNLNHDAMYWYRQDPGQGLRLIYYSQIVNDFQKGDIAEGYSVSREKKESFPLTVTSAQKNPTAFYLCASSKDRDPDTQYFGPGTRLTVL.

The chain employs TRBV25-1 and TRBJ2-3; D ambiguous. The CDR3 spans 12 residues. Trimming stripped 6 bases from V and 6 bases from J, with 10 bases between. CDR1 and CDR2 from the germline V gene are MGHDK and SYGVNS. In DNA form, the CDR3 reads TGTGCCAGCAGACCCCTATGGGATACGCAGTATTTT. This gives the protein CASRPLWDTQYF.

This chain connects TRBV7-8 to TRBJ1-4; 9 bases agree with TRBD1. V trimming: 1 base; J trimming: 7 bases; junction bases outside the gene matches: 10. Germline V gene data show CDR1 as SGHVS and CDR2 as FQNEAQ. The CDR3 is made up of 17 amino acids. The CDR3, as DNA: TGTGCCAGCAGCTTAGAGACAGGGGGGATGTCAGGTGAAAAACTGTTTTTT. This encodes CASSLETGGMSGEKLFF.

This clone was seen a handful of times. The chain joins TRBV7-9 to TRBJ2-1, with 10 positions matching TRBD2. This CDR3 spans 15 amino acids. J gave up 7 bases and V 6 bases, and 9 bases lay outside the gene matches. The V gene's germline CDR1 is SEHNR and CDR2 FQNEAQ (reference sequence). The CDR3 protein is CASSGESGRGNEQFF. In nucleotides, the CDR3 is TGTGCCAGCAGTGGGGAGAGCGGGAGGGGGAATGAGCAGTTCTTC. Full variable domain (remainder filled in from reference TRBV7-9 and TRBJ2-1): DTGVSQNPRHKITKRGQNVTFRCDPISEHNRLYWYRQTLGQGPEFLTYFQNEAQLEKSRLLSDRFSAERPKGSFSTLEIQRTEQGDSAMYLCASSGESGRGNEQFFGPGTRLTVL.